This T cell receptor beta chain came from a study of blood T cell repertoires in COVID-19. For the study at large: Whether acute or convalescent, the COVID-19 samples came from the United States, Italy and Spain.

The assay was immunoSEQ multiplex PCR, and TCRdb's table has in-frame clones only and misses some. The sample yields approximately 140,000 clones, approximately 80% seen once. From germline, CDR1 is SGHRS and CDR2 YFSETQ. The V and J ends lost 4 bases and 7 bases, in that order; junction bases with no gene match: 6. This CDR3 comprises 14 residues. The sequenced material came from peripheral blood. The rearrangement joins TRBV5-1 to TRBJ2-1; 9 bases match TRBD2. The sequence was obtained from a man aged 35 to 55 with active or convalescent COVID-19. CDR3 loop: CASSRGGARNEQFF. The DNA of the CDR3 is TGCGCCAGCAGCCGCGGGGGGGCGAGGAATGAGCAGTTCTTC.